This T cell receptor beta chain was recorded in a study of blood T cells in healthy people across ages. General observations from the study: Strongly correlated with naive T cell percentage was TCR beta diversity. Per million T cells, TCR beta diversity dropped about linearly as age rose.

A sample-barcoded 5' primer and a J-beta primer mix were used in a second PCR of roughly 7 to 12 cycles. Any given sample supplied a minimum of 2.5 million CDR3-containing paired-end reads. TCRdb re-called the 5' RACE reads through MiXCR, storing one row per CDR3 protein. The sample carries fewer than 750,000 distinct CDR3 sequences, 40% to 65% recorded once. The trim removed 5 bases at V and 5 bases at J, leaving 7 bases unmatched. CDR1 is PRHDT and CDR2 is FYEKMQ in the germline V gene (reference sequence). This CDR3 region has 15 residues. This clonotype occurred a few times. Its antigen is unknown.

This receptor was obtained from a woman of 80 years or more in good health. Source material: blood. The chain is built from TRBV13 and TRBJ2-3, with 10 bases identical to TRBD2. The CDR3 sequence: CASSHTVAGGDTQYF. CDR3 bases: TGTGCCAGCAGCCATACTGTAGCGGGAGGAGATACGCAGTATTTT. Supplemented by reference TRBV13 and TRBJ2-3, the full variable domain reads AAGVIQSPRHLIKEKRETATLKCYPIPRHDTVYWYQQGPGQDPQFLISFYEKMQSDKGSIPDRFSAQQFSDYHSELNMSSLELGDSALYFCASSHTVAGGDTQYFGPGTRLTVL.